This T cell receptor (beta chain) was sequenced in a study of blood T cell repertoires in COVID-19. For the study at large: Researchers got acute and convalescent COVID-19 samples from the United States, Italy and Spain. In each case, the material was cDNA or gDNA derived from T cells, B-cell-depleted T cells, or PBMCs.

The Seattle patients joined while their infection was active and were tracked longitudinally afterward. Authors' methods: Amplified reference gene primers provided the basis for estimating nucleated cell counts. Assay: immunoSEQ multiplex PCR; the TCRdb copy retains only in-frame clones and omits some. V and J calls plus clone size are reproduced from that table; the DNA served to infer D and trimming. The table has roughly 69,000 clones, about 84% seen once; the top ten hold about 14%. What was sequenced was peripheral blood. The receptor comes from a man aged 50 to 59 with COVID-19, enrolled during active disease.

The CDR3 region is CASSPRTGGLSGANVLTF. The CDR3 DNA reads as TGTGCCAGCAGCCCGCGGACAGGGGGCCTCTCTGGGGCCAACGTCCTGACTTTC. The chain recombines TRBV7-3 with TRBJ2-6, with 11 bases aligning to TRBD1. The germline V gene encodes CDR1 SGHTA and CDR2 FQGTGA. V lost 5 bases to trimming and J lost 0 bases; unmatched junction nucleotides: 6. The CDR3 has 18 amino acids.